The text below deals with one TCR beta chain. Its antigen is undetermined. This entry comes from a study of cytomegalovirus exposure and HLA in healthy donors. Healthy people donating bone marrow made up the donors. General study results and limits: Altogether, some 160 TCR beta chains were recorded as cytomegalovirus-associated. Later analysis associated a missense DCLRE1C variant with TCR beta V- and J-gene trimming. The classifier was said to identify cytomegalovirus status with high specificity and sensitivity.

The study ran its PCR with 60 Vbeta and 13 Jbeta primers. Assay used: immunoSEQ multiplex PCR; TCRdb lists only in-frame clones, some missing. The data show roughly 100,000 clones, under 85% seen once. Unmatched junction bases numbered 6, after V lost 0 bases and J lost 4 bases. CDR1 is MNHNS, CDR2 SASEGT, per germline. The CDR3 totals 15 residues. This clonotype was sampled from a man aged 35 to 55 in good health and CMV-seronegative. Sequencing was done on a sample of PBMCs. J is TRBJ2-7 and V is TRBV6-1, with 7 nucleotides matching TRBD2. In nucleotides, the CDR3 is TGTGCCAGCAGTGAAGCTGAGGCGGGAGCTTACGAGCAGTACTTC. Residues: CASSEAEAGAYEQYF.